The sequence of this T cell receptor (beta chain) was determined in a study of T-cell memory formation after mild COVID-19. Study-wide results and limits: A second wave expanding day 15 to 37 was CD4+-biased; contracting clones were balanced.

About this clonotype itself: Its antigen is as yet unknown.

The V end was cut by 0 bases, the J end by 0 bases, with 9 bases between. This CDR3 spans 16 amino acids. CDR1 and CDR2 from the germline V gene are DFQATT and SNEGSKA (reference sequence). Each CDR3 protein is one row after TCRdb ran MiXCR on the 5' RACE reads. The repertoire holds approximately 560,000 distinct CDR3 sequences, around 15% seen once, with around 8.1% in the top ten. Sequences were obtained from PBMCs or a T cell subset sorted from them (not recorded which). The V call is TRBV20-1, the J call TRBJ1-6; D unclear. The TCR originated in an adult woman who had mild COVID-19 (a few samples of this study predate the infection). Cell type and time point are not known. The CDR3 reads CSARDGTDSYNSPLHF. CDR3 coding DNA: TGCAGTGCTAGAGATGGTACAGACTCCTATAATTCACCCCTCCACTTT.